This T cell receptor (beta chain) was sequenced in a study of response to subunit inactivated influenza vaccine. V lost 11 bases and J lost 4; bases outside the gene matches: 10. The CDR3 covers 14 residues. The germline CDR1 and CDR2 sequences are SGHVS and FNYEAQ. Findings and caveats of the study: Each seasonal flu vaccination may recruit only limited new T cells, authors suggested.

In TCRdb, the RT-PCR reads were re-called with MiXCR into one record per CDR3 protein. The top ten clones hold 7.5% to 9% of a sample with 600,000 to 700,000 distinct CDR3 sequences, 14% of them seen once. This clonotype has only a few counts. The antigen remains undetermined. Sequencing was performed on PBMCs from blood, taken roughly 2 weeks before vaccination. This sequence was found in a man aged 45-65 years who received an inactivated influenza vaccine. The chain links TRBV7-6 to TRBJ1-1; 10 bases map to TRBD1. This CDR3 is CAGGTGALATEAFF. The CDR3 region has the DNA TGTGCCGGGGGGACAGGGGCTCTAGCCACTGAAGCTTTCTTT.